The rows below give T cell receptor beta chains drawn from one sample of a study of T cells in Graves' hyperthyroidism and ophthalmopathy. TCRdb re-called the multiplex PCR reads through MiXCR, storing one row per CDR3 protein. The data contain 700,000 or so distinct CDR3 sequences, roughly 15% of them singletons. The sequenced sample was blood. The source is a man aged 18 to 30 with Graves' hyperthyroidism. The CDR3 runs from the conserved cysteine through the conserved F or W. The order of the fields is clone size, D gene, J gene, V gene, CDR3 DNA, CDR3 protein. A D gene is named only where the DNA matches it firmly. Clone size is given for some rows only: seen once, a few or many times, or a class if the clone is expanded.

. . TRBJ1-2 TRBV7-2 TGTGCCGGCAGCCTGGGGAGGGCCAACTATGGCTACACCTTC CAGSLGRANYGYTF
few . TRBJ2-7 TRBV29-1 TGCAGCGTCGCACCCGGGACATATGTAAGCGAGCAGTACTTC CSVAPGTYVSEQYF
. . TRBJ1-4 TRBV6-1 TGTGCCAGCAGCCGGATTGGGACATCCCTAGGACTGTTTTTT CASSRIGTSLGLFF
many TRBD1 TRBJ2-5 TRBV7-3 TGTGCCAGCAGCAAAACCCGACAGGGGGCTGGGGAGACCCAGTACTTC CASSKTRQGAGETQYF
. TRBD1 TRBJ1-5 TRBV12-3/TRBV12-4 TGTGCCAGCAGTCGAGGAGGGACAGGGAACCAGCCCCAGCATTTT CASSRGGTGNQPQHF
. . TRBJ1-1 TRBV19 TGTGCCAGTAGTATTCGCAGGGACACTGAAGCTTTCTTT CASSIRRDTEAFF
. . TRBJ2-7 TRBV30 TGTGCCTGGAGTGTAAGGTCTACCTACGAGCAGTACTTC CAWSVRSTYEQYF
. . TRBJ2-4 TRBV7-2 TGTGCCAGCAGCTTAGCCCGTACGACAGGACAAAACATTCAGTACTTC CASSLARTTGQNIQYF
. TRBD2 TRBJ2-3 TRBV4-2 TGTGCCAGCAGCCAAGGGACTAGCGGGAGGGAAGCGGATACGCAGTATTTT CASSQGTSGREADTQYF
many . TRBJ2-7 TRBV20-1 TGCAGTGCTAGAGCCTCAAGCTCCTACGAGCAGTACTTC CSARASSSYEQYF
. . TRBJ2-1 TRBV6-2/TRBV6-3 TGTGCCAGCAGTTACTCGAGGAATGGAGGGGTCTATGAGCAGTTCTTC CASSYSRNGGVYEQFF
. TRBD1 TRBJ1-5 TRBV4-2 TGTGCCAGCAGCCCACGGACAGGATTCAATCAGCCCCAGCATTTT CASSPRTGFNQPQHF
many . TRBJ2-1 TRBV12-3/TRBV12-4 TGTGCCAGCAGCTTAAATGAGCAGTTCTTC CASSLNEQFF
. . TRBJ2-7 TRBV9 TGTGCCAGCGGGGGACAATTCCACGAGCAGTACTTC CASGGQFHEQYF
. . TRBJ2-7 TRBV20-1 TGCAGTGCTAGAGGACTAAGTACCTACGAGCAGTACTTC CSARGLSTYEQYF
once . TRBJ1-6 TRBV7-9 TGTGCCGGCAGCTTACTGTATAATTCACCCCTCCACTTT CAGSLLYNSPLHF
. TRBD2 TRBJ2-1 TRBV4-2 TGTGCCAGCAGCCAGGAGGGACTAGCGGGAGGAAATGAGCAGTTCTTC CASSQEGLAGGNEQFF
few . TRBJ2-2 TRBV7-2 TGTGCCAGCAGATATTTGACAGGTTCGAACACCGGGGAGCTGTTTTTT CASRYLTGSNTGELFF
many . TRBJ1-2 TRBV6-2/TRBV6-3 TGTGCCAGCAGTTACGAGACAGGTGATGATGGCTACACCTTC CASSYETGDDGYTF
many TRBD1 TRBJ2-7 TRBV5-1 TGCGCCAGCAGCTTCATCGGGACAGGGGACGAGCAGTACTTC CASSFIGTGDEQYF
few TRBD1 TRBJ1-5 TRBV6-5 TGTGCCAGCAGTTACGGGACAGGCCATCAGCCCCAGCATTTT CASSYGTGHQPQHF
few TRBD1 TRBJ1-2 TRBV29-1 TGCAGCGTATGGACAGGGGGAAACTATGGCTACACCTTC CSVWTGGNYGYTF
. TRBD2 TRBJ2-2 TRBV12-3/TRBV12-4 TGTGCCAGCAGTTTCTTAGCGGGAGGGGGGCCCGGCGGGGAGCTGTTTTTT CASSFLAGGGPGGELFF
. TRBD2 TRBJ2-5 TRBV5-1 TGCGCCAGCAGCTCCGGGACTAGTGAAGAGACCCAGTACTTC CASSSGTSEETQYF
few TRBD1 TRBJ1-1 TRBV7-9 TGTGCCAGCATGGGGGAGACAGGGTCCGCTGAAGCTTTCTTT CASMGETGSAEAFF